This T cell receptor (beta chain) is from a study of OX40 agonist ivuxolimab in advanced cancers. At the level of the study: Patients' therapy was ivuxolimab, an antibody that acts as an agonist of OX40 (CD134).

Sequencing used immunoSEQ multiplex PCR; TCRdb keeps in-frame clones, though not all of them. This sample has roughly 76,000 clones, with over 75% found just once. V was clipped by 5 bases and J by 9 bases, with 11 bases between them. Germline loops: CDR1 SGHVS, CDR2 FQNEAQ. The length of the CDR3 is 12 residues. This sample comprised CD4+ or CD8+ T cells sorted from blood, obtained in a trial of the OX40 agonist ivuxolimab. V gene TRBV7-8 combines with J gene TRBJ1-5; D gene unclear. The origin of this receptor is an adult with an advanced solid tumor such as melanoma, head and neck, liver or kidney cancer. This CDR3 is CASSRFDRPQHF. The DNA for the CDR3 is TGTGCCAGCAGCCGTTTCGATCGGCCCCAGCATTTT.